This T cell receptor beta chain was documented in a study of blood T cell repertoires in COVID-19. The overall study: Samples representing acute and convalescent COVID-19 were sourced from the United States, Italy and Spain. The cDNA or gDNA used as material had been derived from T cells, B-cell-depleted T cells, or PBMCs.

Original processing notes: Estimates of nucleated cell counts were drawn from the amplification of reference gene primers. Using immunoSEQ multiplex PCR, the repertoire was profiled, and TCRdb retains in-frame clones only, with some absent. V and J calls and clone size come straight from that table; D and trimming were deduced from the DNA. The repertoire holds 90,000 to 130,000 clones, with nearly 80% as singletons. Germline V gene data show CDR1 as SGHRS and CDR2 as YFSETQ. The CDR3 spans 16 residues. The V end lost 1 base, the J end lost 5 bases, and 18 bases lay between the germline ends. The sequenced material came from peripheral blood. V is TRBV5-1 and J is TRBJ1-1; D perhaps matches TRBD1 (5 bases). This clonotype originated in a woman older than 75 with active or convalescent COVID-19. In DNA form, the CDR3 reads TGCGCCAGCAGCTTGTGGAGAGCAGGGAAGGCGACTGAAGCTTTCTTT. It is translated as CASSLWRAGKATEAFF.